The clone carrying this T cell receptor (beta chain) has only a few counts. What it binds is not known. This sample is drawn from a study of response to subunit inactivated influenza vaccine. Study outcomes and limitations: The authors proposed limited new T cell recruitment per seasonal influenza vaccination.

The CDR3 runs to 15 residues. V lost 4 bases, J lost 0 bases, and 6 bases stayed unmatched. Germline values: CDR1 SGHRS, CDR2 YFSETQ. TCRdb itself ran the RT-PCR reads through MiXCR, one entry per CDR3 protein. The table records 500,000 to 550,000 distinct CDR3 sequences, approximately 7.2% of them present only once. The V call is TRBV5-1, the J call TRBJ1-1; 7 bases are a match to TRBD1. This material consisted of PBMCs from blood, taken roughly 24 months after vaccination. This TCR was sampled from a man between 50 and 69 years old who received an inactivated influenza vaccine. CDR3 DNA sequence: TGCGCCAGCAGCCTAAGACAGGGAGTGAACACTGAAGCTTTCTTT. It codes for CASSLRQGVNTEAFF.